This T cell receptor (beta chain) was sequenced in a study of T-cell reconstitution after alpha-beta-depleted transplantation in children. There are 11 residues in the CDR3. Germline assignment: CDR1 SGHVS and CDR2 FQNEAQ. Between the trimmed V and J ends, which lost 6 bases and 8 bases, there was a span of 8 bases. This clonotype was found many times. Its antigen is undetermined. Study-level results: T-cell counts and diversity at one year post-transplant came mainly from newly produced T cells. Alpha-beta T cells present about two months after transplant were reported to originate from several hundred expanded graft clones.

Researchers prepared the TCRbeta library using unique molecular identifiers, the study reports. A single record per CDR3 protein comes from TCRdb applying MiXCR to the PCR reads. The profile shows some 100,000 distinct CDR3 sequences, less than 20% of them singletons. The sequencing here drew on PBMCs, mostly from graft donor cells, taken 180 days after TCRalphabeta/CD19-depleted stem cell transplant. The gene calls are TRBV7-8 and TRBJ2-1; a weak D match, TRBD2 (5 bases). This TCR was recovered from a male patient aged 2 to 9 who had a stem cell transplant for acute lymphoblastic leukemia, so the T cells may come from the graft donor. The CDR3 bases are TGTGCCAGCAGGGCTAGCTATGAGCAGTTCTTC. Its protein product is CASRASYEQFF.